This T cell receptor beta chain was observed in a study of blood T cell repertoires in COVID-19. The CDR3 totals 14 residues. Germline V lookup: CDR1 SGHTA, CDR2 FQGNSA. V trimming: 5 bases; J trimming: 6 bases; junction bases outside the gene matches: 7. This clone was seen a single time. Source study methods: The assay estimated nucleated cells by amplifying reference gene primers. Sequencing was performed with immunoSEQ multiplex PCR; in TCRdb, only in-frame clones are kept and a portion is missing. For V, J and clone size, that table is used; D and trimming come from the DNA. The sample gives approximately 160,000 clones, around 84% of which show up once; more than 5.5% is in the top ten.

The clonotype comes from a man between 45 and 60 years old who had recovered from COVID-19. J is TRBJ1-2 and V is TRBV7-2, with TRBD1 identical over 9 bases. Input material: PBMCs or T cells enriched from blood (not recorded which). The CDR3 DNA reads TGTGCCAGCAGCCCGGGACAGGGTGGCCATGGCTACACCTTC. Translating it yields CASSPGQGGHGYTF.